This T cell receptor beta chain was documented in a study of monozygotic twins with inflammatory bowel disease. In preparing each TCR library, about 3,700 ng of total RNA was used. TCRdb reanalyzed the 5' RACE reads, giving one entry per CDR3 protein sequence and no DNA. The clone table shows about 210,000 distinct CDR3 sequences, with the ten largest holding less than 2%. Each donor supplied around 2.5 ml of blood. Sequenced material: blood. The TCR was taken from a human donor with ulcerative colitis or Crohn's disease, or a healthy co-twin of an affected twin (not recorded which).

The CDR3 is CSARGDGGNQPQHF. The V call is TRBV20-1, the J call TRBJ1-5. Germline V gene lookup returns CDR1 DFQATT and CDR2 SNEGSKA (reference sequence). CDR3 length: 14 residues.